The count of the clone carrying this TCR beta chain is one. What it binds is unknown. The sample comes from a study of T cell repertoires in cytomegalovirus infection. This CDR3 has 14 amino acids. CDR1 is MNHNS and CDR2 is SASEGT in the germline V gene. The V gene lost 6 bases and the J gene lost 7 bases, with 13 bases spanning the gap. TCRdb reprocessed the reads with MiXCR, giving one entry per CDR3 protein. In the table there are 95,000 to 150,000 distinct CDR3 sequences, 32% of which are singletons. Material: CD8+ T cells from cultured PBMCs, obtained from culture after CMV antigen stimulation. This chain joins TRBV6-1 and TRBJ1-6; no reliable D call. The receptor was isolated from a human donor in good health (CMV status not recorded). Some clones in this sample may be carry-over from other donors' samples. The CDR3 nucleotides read TGTGCCAGCAGCCCCGGCCCCGCGAATTCACCCCTCCACTTT. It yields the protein CASSPGPANSPLHF.